This record concerns one T cell receptor (beta chain) sequence. This sample was included in a study of cytomegalovirus exposure and HLA in healthy donors. Looked up from germline, CDR1 is MNHEY and CDR2 is SVGAGI. V gave up 5 bases and J gave up 7 bases, with 9 bases separating them. The CDR3 consists of 12 residues. PCR employed 60 Vbeta and 13 Jbeta primers. Sequencing was performed with immunoSEQ multiplex PCR; in TCRdb, only in-frame clones are kept and a portion is missing. The data contain 110,000 to 150,000 clones, roughly 74% of them singletons. The sequenced sample was PBMCs. This chain connects TRBV6-5 to TRBJ1-5; no reliable D call. This sequence was found in a man aged 40-49 years in good health and CMV-seronegative. DNA for the CDR3: TGTGCCAGCAGTGAAGCAGGACAGCCCCAGCATTTT. Translated, it gives CASSEAGQPQHF.